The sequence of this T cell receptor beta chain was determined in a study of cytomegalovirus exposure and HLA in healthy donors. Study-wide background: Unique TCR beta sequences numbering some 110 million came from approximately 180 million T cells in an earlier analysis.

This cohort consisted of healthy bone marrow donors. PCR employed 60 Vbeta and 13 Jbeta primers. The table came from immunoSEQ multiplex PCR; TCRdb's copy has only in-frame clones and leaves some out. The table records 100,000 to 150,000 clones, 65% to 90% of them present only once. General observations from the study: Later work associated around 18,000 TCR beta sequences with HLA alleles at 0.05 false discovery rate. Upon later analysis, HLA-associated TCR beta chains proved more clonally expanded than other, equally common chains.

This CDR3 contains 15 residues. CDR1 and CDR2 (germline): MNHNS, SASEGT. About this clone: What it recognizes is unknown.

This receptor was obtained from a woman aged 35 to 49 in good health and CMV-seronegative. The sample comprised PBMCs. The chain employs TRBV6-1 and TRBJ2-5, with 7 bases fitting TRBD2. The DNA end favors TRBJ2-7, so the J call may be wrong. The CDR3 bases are TGTGCCAGCAGTGAACGAGCGGGATTCACCTACGAGCAGTACTTC. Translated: CASSERAGFTYEQYF.